These T cell receptor beta chains were read from a single sample in a study of regulatory T cells in long-lasting Graves disease. TCRdb ran MiXCR on the multiplex PCR reads and lists one entry per CDR3 protein. The sample has some 340,000 distinct CDR3 sequences, approximately 25% seen once. Sample: peripheral blood mononuclear cells (PBMCs), taken when the disease was refractory, from a patient treated with antithyroid drugs. The receptors were sampled from a woman in her thirties or forties with Graves disease. The conserved cysteine and the conserved F or W are not part of the CDR3 here. For some rows the clone size is stated as once, few or many, or as a class when expanded; others skip it.

J | size | V | CDR3
TRBJ2-7 | many | TRBV3-1 | ASSQTGGEYEQY
TRBJ1-2 | NA | TRBV29-1 | SVEGGVYDYT
TRBJ2-7 | few | TRBV11-2 | ASSNIGGAMNEQY
TRBJ2-7 | NA | TRBV9 | ASSYGGVAGNEQY
TRBJ2-2 | NA | TRBV13 | ASSPGGLAGSNTGELF
TRBJ2-7 | NA | TRBV12-3/TRBV12-4 | ASSLDISYEQY
TRBJ1-1 | NA | TRBV6-4 | ASSEVLGQFLNTEAF
TRBJ2-2 | NA | TRBV3-1 | ASSLGTAWDTGELF
TRBJ2-5 | many | TRBV28 | ASSLGGRFLSETQY
TRBJ2-3 | NA | TRBV20-1 | SAESGVLTDTQY
TRBJ2-2 | NA | TRBV5-1 | ASSSKPGLAGGANTGELF
TRBJ1-5 | few | TRBV3-1 | ASSRDGGVNQPQH
TRBJ1-5 | many | TRBV28 | ASSLPDRGRGQPQH
TRBJ1-3 | many | TRBV28 | ASKTGTAPGNTIY
TRBJ1-2 | many | TRBV12-3/TRBV12-4 | ASSLGDRGSGYT
TRBJ2-1 | NA | TRBV7-9 | ASSRMTSGTINEQF
TRBJ2-4 | many | TRBV5-1 | ASSAQNIQY
TRBJ2-7 | NA | TRBV14 | ASSLNRGINYEQY
TRBJ2-1 | many | TRBV25-1 | ASSEYPGTSGYNEQF
TRBJ1-6 | NA | TRBV6-1 | ASSPWDSKSGSPLH
TRBJ2-1 | few | TRBV28 | ASSLEGLAVLNEQF
TRBJ1-5 | NA | TRBV12-5 | ASGLRQSLNQPQR
TRBJ1-1 | many | TRBV28 | ASSLSYREAF
TRBJ1-2 | NA | TRBV3-1 | ASSHTGEGSYGYT
TRBJ2-7 | many | TRBV10-3 | AISDSIRAGGPYEQY
TRBJ1-5 | few | TRBV19 | ASSISGGSQPQH
TRBJ2-2 | few | TRBV10-2 | ASRTSGSSGGELF
TRBJ2-2 | NA | TRBV14 | ASSRLGRRNTGELF
TRBJ2-7 | NA | TRBV19 | ASSIDRTYEQY
TRBJ1-6 | NA | TRBV7-9 | ASKTGPSPLH
TRBJ2-2 | many | TRBV6-1 | ASRWDRGITGELF
TRBJ2-5 | few | TRBV6-5 | ASSYTLWTTQETQY